One sample yielded the 30 T cell receptor beta chains listed below, sequenced in a study of cytomegalovirus exposure and HLA in healthy donors. Use of 60 Vbeta and 13 Jbeta primers characterized the PCR. This table comes from immunoSEQ multiplex PCR, and its TCRdb copy is limited to in-frame clones, with some not included. There are about 59,000 clones in the sample; approximately 80% occur only once, and less than 2% lies in the top ten. The sequencing sample was made of PBMCs. These TCRs come from a human donor in good health.

A note on this clone: The junction departs from germline at one end; a sequencing error may be responsible. The J gene is TRBJ1-5, the V gene TRBV7-9; no definite D call. The germline CDR1 and CDR2 sequences are SEHNR and FQNEAQ (reference sequence). CDR3 length: 14 amino acids. The CDR3 region is CSSSPARFNQPQHF. CDR3 nucleotides: TGTTCCAGCAGCCCCGCGAGGTTCAATCAGCCCCAGCATTTT.

This clone has only a few counts. This rearrangement joins TRBV13 to TRBJ2-1; no firm D call. CDR1 PRHDT and CDR2 FYEKMQ come from the germline V gene (reference sequence). The CDR3 runs 13 residues. Trimming removed 4 bases at V and 6 bases at J, with 10 bases between. The CDR3 region is CASSSRLVNEQFF. In DNA form, the CDR3 reads TGTGCCAGCAGCTCCAGACTGGTCAATGAGCAGTTCTTC.

V and J are TRBV19 and TRBJ1-3; the D is unclear. V was clipped by 9 bases and J by 0 bases, with 15 bases between them. CDR3 length: 15 residues. Germline V gene sequence: CDR1 LNHDA, CDR2 SQIVND (reference sequence). The CDR3 here is CASMESYLSGNTIYF. CDR3 bases: TGTGCCAGCATGGAGAGCTACCTCTCTGGAAACACCATATATTTT.

The chain recombines TRBV4-2 with TRBJ2-3; D possibly corresponds to TRBD2 (5 bases). The CDR3 has 15 residues. Trimming pared 4 bases from V and 2 bases from J, leaving 13 bases between. Germline assignment: CDR1 LGHNA and CDR2 YNFKEQ. CDR3 in DNA: TGTGCCAGCAGCCGAGGTCAAGCGGACACAGATACGCAGTATTTT. Its translation is CASSRGQADTDTQYF.

The V and J genes are TRBV9 and TRBJ1-2, with 8 bases fitting TRBD1. Germline V gene data show CDR1 as SGDLS and CDR2 as YYNGEE. The CDR3 totals 15 residues. J lost 6 bases, V lost 0 bases, and 7 bases had no gene match. CDR3 residues: CASSVGGRGRDGYTF. The CDR3 DNA reads as TGTGCCAGCAGCGTAGGGGGCAGGGGGCGCGATGGCTACACCTTC.

The CDR3 nucleotides are TGTGCCAGCAGCTGGGGTTTGGGGCCCGTTGGAGTCCACGAGCAGTACTTC. Its translation is CASSWGLGPVGVHEQYF. The chain carries TRBV9 and TRBJ2-7, with D tentatively TRBD1 (5 bases). V shed 4 bases and J shed 5 bases, with 25 bases lying between them. CDR1 is SGDLS and CDR2 is YYNGEE in the germline V gene. The CDR3 length is 17 residues.

This sequence joins TRBV9 and TRBJ2-2; D is uncertain. CDR3 length: 14 residues. V lost 2 bases and J 3 bases, leaving 8 bases between the germline ends. Germline loops: CDR1 SGDLS, CDR2 YYNGEE. The CDR3 DNA sequence: TGTGCCAGCAGCGTCACTCGAGACACCGGGGAGCTGTTTTTT. Encoded protein: CASSVTRDTGELFF.

The rearrangement joins TRBV13 to TRBJ1-6; 10 bases are a match to TRBD1. The CDR3 contains 14 residues. V was clipped by 3 bases and J by 8 bases; unmatched bases: 1. Germline CDR1 reads PRHDT; CDR2 reads FYEKMQ (reference sequence). The CDR3 region has the DNA TGTGCCAGCAGCTTGGACAGGGGGTATTCACCCCTCCACTTT. Translating it yields CASSLDRGYSPLHF. Drawing the rest from reference TRBV13 and TRBJ1-6, the complete variable domain is AAGVIQSPRHLIKEKRETATLKCYPIPRHDTVYWYQQGPGQDPQFLISFYEKMQSDKGSIPDRFSAQQFSDYHSELNMSSLELGDSALYFCASSLDRGYSPLHFGNGTRLTVT.

V is TRBV11-2 and J is TRBJ1-6; 8 nucleotides match TRBD1. V shed 7 bases and J 6 bases; nucleotides not matched to a gene: 5. CDR3 length: 14 residues. Germline CDR1 SGHAT, CDR2 FQNNGV. CDR3 in amino acids: CASTWTGSNSPLHF. The DNA for the CDR3 is TGTGCCAGCACGTGGACAGGGAGTAATTCACCCCTCCACTTT.

The chain has TRBV2 and TRBJ2-2, with D unresolved. V shed 7 bases and J shed 1 base, with 7 bases lying between them. Germline lookup yields CDR1 SNHLY and CDR2 FYNNEI. CDR3 size: 13 residues. Here the CDR3 DNA reads TGTGCCAGCAACGGAGAGAACACCGGGGAGCTGTTTTTT. Translated, it gives CASNGENTGELFF.

The chain links TRBV11-2 to TRBJ1-6; 8 bases match TRBD1. Germline loops: CDR1 SGHAT, CDR2 FQNNGV. Unmatched junction bases numbered 5, after V lost 6 bases and J lost 7 bases. CDR3 length: 14 residues. Here the CDR3 DNA reads TGTGCCAGCAGGCTCGACAGGGGAAATTCACCCCTCCACTTT. Translating it yields CASRLDRGNSPLHF. The full variable domain, with the rest looked up from reference TRBV11-2 and TRBJ1-6, is EAGVAQSPRYKIIEKRQSVAFWCNPISGHATLYWYQQILGQGPKLLIQFQNNGVVDDSQLPKDRFSAERLKGVDSTLKIQPAKLEDSAVYLCASRLDRGNSPLHFGNGTRLTVT.

CDR3 nucleotide sequence: TGTGCCAGCATGGAAGGGGGCGGCGGGGAGCTGTTTTTT. Translating it yields CASMEGGGGELFF. V is TRBV2 and J is TRBJ2-2; 7 bases align to TRBD1. This CDR3 has 13 amino acids. With 7 bases clipped from V and 7 bases from J, the junction kept 6 bases outside the gene matches. CDR1 and CDR2 from the germline V gene are SNHLY and FYNNEI.

The J gene is TRBJ2-7, the V gene TRBV11-2; TRBD2 might be the D (6 bases). Trimming stripped 0 bases from V and 3 bases from J, with 9 bases between. The CDR3 is 14 amino acids. Germline V CDR1 and CDR2: SGHAT, FQNNGV. In DNA form, the CDR3 reads TGTGCCAGCAGCTTAGATCCGGGGGTCTACGAGCAGTACTTC. This gives the protein CASSLDPGVYEQYF. Supplemented by reference TRBV11-2 and TRBJ2-7, the full variable domain reads EAGVAQSPRYKIIEKRQSVAFWCNPISGHATLYWYQQILGQGPKLLIQFQNNGVVDDSQLPKDRFSAERLKGVDSTLKIQPAKLEDSAVYLCASSLDPGVYEQYFGPGTRLTVT.

V usage is TRBV4-3 and J usage is TRBJ2-1, with 13 bases identical to TRBD2. The germline CDR1 and CDR2 sequences are LGHNA and YSLEER. This CDR3 region has 16 residues. Unmatched junction bases numbered 5, after V lost 0 bases and J lost 9 bases. The chain's CDR3 is CASSQDVTSGRVEQFF. In nucleotides, the CDR3 is TGCGCCAGCAGCCAAGACGTCACTAGCGGGAGGGTTGAGCAGTTCTTC.

This chain links TRBV4-3 with TRBJ2-3; 7 bases map to TRBD2. Germline trimming cut 6 bases from V and 2 bases from J; bases unmatched to any gene: 2. Germline V gives CDR1 LGHNA, CDR2 YSLEER. The CDR3 loop spans 13 amino acids. The CDR3 sequence: CASRRDYTDTQYF. In DNA form, the CDR3 reads TGCGCCAGCAGGAGGGACTACACAGATACGCAGTATTTT.

The chain couples TRBV7-2 to TRBJ1-4; 10 bases line up with TRBD1. The CDR3 is made up of 16 amino acids. Looked up from germline, CDR1 is SGHTA and CDR2 is FQGNSA. J gave up 6 bases and V 0 bases, and 4 bases lay outside the gene matches. The chain's CDR3 is CASSLARTGGDEKLFF. The CDR3 bases are TGTGCCAGCAGCTTAGCCCGGACAGGGGGAGATGAAAAACTGTTTTTT.

This chain links TRBV5-4 with TRBJ1-2, with a possible D match to TRBD1 (5 bases). The CDR3 totals 15 residues. Trimming removed 4 bases at V and 0 bases at J, with 13 bases between. Germline V lookup: CDR1 SGHNT, CDR2 YYREEE (reference sequence). The CDR3 DNA sequence: TGTGCCAGCAGCGAAGACAGAGCCTCTAACTATGGCTACACCTTC. Amino acids: CASSEDRASNYGYTF.

The J gene is TRBJ2-3, the V gene TRBV7-2, with 12 bases fitting TRBD2. Germline V gene data show CDR1 as SGHTA and CDR2 as FQGNSA. This CDR3 has 19 amino acids. With 2 bases clipped from V and 0 bases from J, the junction kept 9 bases outside the gene matches. The chain's CDR3 is CASSLTSGGHSTSTDTQYF. CDR3 nucleotides: TGTGCCAGCAGCTTAACTAGCGGGGGGCATTCAACTAGCACAGATACGCAGTATTTT.

The chain couples TRBV25-1 to TRBJ2-1; TRBD1 aligns across 10 bases. V shed 2 bases and J 4 bases; nucleotides not matched to a gene: 11. The CDR3 is 18 amino acids. Germline V gene data show CDR1 as MGHDK and CDR2 as SYGVNS. CDR3 protein: CASSERKTGGAEYNEQFF. CDR3 nucleotides: TGTGCCAGCAGTGAACGAAAGACAGGGGGCGCAGAGTACAATGAGCAGTTCTTC.

The rearrangement joins TRBV5-1 to TRBJ1-6, with no clear D. V was trimmed by 0 bases and J by 0 bases, leaving 13 bases between them. The CDR3 sequence is 18 residues long. From germline, CDR1 is SGHRS and CDR2 YFSETQ. CDR3 DNA: TGCGCCAGCAGCTTGGTCCCGGTTCGGAGCTCCTATAATTCACCCCTCCACTTT. Its translation is CASSLVPVRSSYNSPLHF.

The V and J genes are TRBV6-5 and TRBJ1-2; 7 bases line up with TRBD1. The germline CDR1 and CDR2 sequences are MNHEY and SVGAGI. The CDR3 is 14 residues long. Trimming removed 1 base from V and 7 bases from J; junction bases left unmatched: 6. CDR3 sequence reads: CASSYLETGCGYTF. The CDR3 DNA is TGTGCCAGCAGTTACTTAGAGACAGGGTGTGGCTACACCTTC.

This clone was found once. V is TRBV4-1 and J is TRBJ2-3; D not certain. The CDR3 covers 16 residues. Germline-derived CDR1 and CDR2 are MGHRA and YSYEKL. Trimming removed 0 bases at V and 1 base at J, with 11 bases between. The CDR3 coding sequence is TGCGCCAGCAGCCAAGATTCACTACCGCGCACAGATACGCAGTATTTT. It specifies CASSQDSLPRTDTQYF.

V and J are TRBV10-1 and TRBJ2-3; 9 bases agree with TRBD1. The CDR3 is 13 residues long. The germline gives CDR1 WNHNN, CDR2 SYGVQD (reference sequence). With V trimmed by 9 bases and J by 5 bases, 6 bases remained unmatched. For the CDR3, the DNA is TGCGCCAGTCAACAGGGGGCCGGAGATACGCAGTATTTT. Encoded protein: CASQQGAGDTQYF.

This clone was found a few times. The chain links TRBV2 to TRBJ1-2; D may be TRBD1 (6 bases). CDR3 length equals 13 residues. Germline V gene lookup returns CDR1 SNHLY and CDR2 FYNNEI. V lost 5 bases to trimming and J lost 7 bases, with 14 bases between them. In DNA form, the CDR3 reads TGTGCCAGCAGTCTGGGCAGGGGCAGTGGCTACACCTTC. Translating gives CASSLGRGSGYTF.

J is TRBJ2-7 and V is TRBV5-4, with 11 positions matching TRBD2. The CDR3 is 14 amino acids. Germline V CDR1 and CDR2: SGHNT, YYREEE (reference sequence). V shed 5 bases, J shed 11 bases, and the junction held 12 bases outside the gene matches. CDR3 bases: TGTGCCAGCAGACCGACTAGCGGGGCTTACCAGGAGTACTTC. Translating it yields CASRPTSGAYQEYF.

The V gene is TRBV5-4, the J gene TRBJ2-5, with 7 bases identical to TRBD1. Germline values: CDR1 SGHNT, CDR2 YYREEE (reference sequence). The ends lost 2 bases at V and 3 bases at J; junction bases unmatched: 4. The CDR3 is 14 amino acids. The CDR3 region is CASSLQGSKETQYF. The CDR3 coding sequence is TGTGCCAGCAGCTTACAGGGGTCCAAAGAGACCCAGTACTTC.

This chain uses TRBV7-8 with TRBJ2-7; 8 bases align to TRBD2. The CDR3 spans 12 residues. Trimming at V came to 11 bases and at J to 3 bases, leaving 6 bases not matched to a gene. The germline V gene has CDR1 SGHVS and CDR2 FQNEAQ. The CDR3 region is CAAGTRGYEQYF. The CDR3 coding sequence is TGTGCCGCCGGGACTAGAGGCTACGAGCAGTACTTC.

The chain links TRBV4-1 to TRBJ2-7, with D possibly matching TRBD2 (6 bases). V lost 8 bases to trimming and J lost 2 bases, with 16 bases between them. The CDR3 loop spans 14 amino acids. Germline-derived CDR1 and CDR2 are MGHRA and YSYEKL. CDR3 DNA: TGCGCCAGCGGGACTTCTCGCAAAGCCTACGAGCAGTACTTC. Its translation is CASGTSRKAYEQYF.

The genes are TRBV4-1 and TRBJ2-7; 10 bases agree with TRBD1. Trimming at V came to 6 bases and at J to 5 bases, leaving 7 bases not matched to a gene. CDR1 is MGHRA and CDR2 is YSYEKL in the germline V gene. CDR3 length: 14 residues. CDR3: CASSPGQGFDEQYF. The CDR3 nucleotides are TGCGCCAGCAGTCCGGGACAGGGGTTCGACGAGCAGTACTTC.

This clone was seen a few times. V is TRBV5-1 and J is TRBJ2-7, with 11 bases matching TRBD1. Germline CDR1 is SGHRS and CDR2 is YFSETQ. Trimming took 5 bases from V and 6 from J; bases not matched to a gene: 7. The CDR3 consists of 14 residues. CDR3 sequence: CASRRGQGAIEQYF. CDR3 sequence (DNA): TGCGCCAGCAGACGAGGACAGGGGGCTATCGAGCAGTACTTC.